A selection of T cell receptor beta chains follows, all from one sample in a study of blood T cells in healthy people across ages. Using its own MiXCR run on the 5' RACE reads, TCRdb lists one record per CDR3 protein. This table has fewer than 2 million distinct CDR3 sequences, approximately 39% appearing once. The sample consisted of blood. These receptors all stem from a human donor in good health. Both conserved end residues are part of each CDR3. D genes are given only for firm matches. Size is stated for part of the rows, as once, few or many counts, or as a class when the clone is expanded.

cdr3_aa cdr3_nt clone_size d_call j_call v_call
CASSPPDGGTGELFF TGCGCCAGCAGCCCCCCGGACGGGGGGACTGGGGAGCTGTTTTTT - TRBD2 TRBJ2-2 TRBV4-1
CASSTRGRGTYGYTF TGTGCCAGCAGCACTCGAGGCAGGGGGACCTATGGCTACACCTTC few TRBD1 TRBJ1-2 TRBV9
CASSSDRGSRGYTF TGTGCCAGCAGCTCCGACAGGGGGTCGCGAGGCTACACCTTC few TRBD1 TRBJ1-2 TRBV7-2
CAISESDSRPATNEKLFF TGTGCCATCAGTGAATCCGACAGCCGGCCTGCAACTAATGAAAAACTGTTTTTT - - TRBJ1-4 TRBV10-3
CSVAVDGNQPQHF TGCAGCGTTGCCGTGGATGGCAATCAGCCCCAGCATTTT few - TRBJ1-5 TRBV29-1
CAISEGLGYEQYF TGTGCCATCAGTGAGGGACTTGGGTACGAGCAGTACTTC - - TRBJ2-7 TRBV10-3
CSARSRGPNTEAFF TGCAGTGCTAGAAGTCGGGGGCCGAACACTGAAGCTTTCTTT - - TRBJ1-1 TRBV20-1
CASSLGSYGEQYF TGTGCCAGCAGCTTAGGGTCTTACGGCGAGCAGTACTTC few - TRBJ2-7 TRBV7-9
CASSLVTETYEQYF TGTGCCAGCAGCTTAGTAACTGAAACCTACGAGCAGTACTTC - - TRBJ2-7 TRBV7-2
CASSAGIFSYEQYF TGTGCCAGCAGCGCCGGGATCTTCTCCTACGAGCAGTACTTC - - TRBJ2-7 TRBV9
CASSLGLYRPIVETQYF TGTGCCAGCAGCTTGGGGCTTTACCGCCCCATAGTAGAGACCCAGTACTTC - - TRBJ2-5 TRBV5-5
CASSPRTGYSYTF TGTGCCAGCAGCCCCCGGACAGGGTACAGCTACACCTTC - TRBD1 TRBJ1-2 TRBV7-2
CASRRKALASGANVLTF TGTGCCAGCAGACGAAAAGCACTAGCTTCTGGGGCCAACGTCCTGACTTTC few - TRBJ2-6 TRBV7-2
CASSQDTRGPGANVLTF TGCGCCAGCAGCCAAGATACCAGGGGACCTGGGGCCAACGTCCTGACTTTC many - TRBJ2-6 TRBV4-3
CASSALIWDRDESPLHF TGTGCCAGCAGCGCGTTAATCTGGGACAGGGATGAATCACCCCTCCACTTT - TRBD1 TRBJ1-6 TRBV7-7
CSVVTSGEGDTQYF TGCAGCGTTGTAACTAGCGGGGAGGGGGATACGCAGTATTTT few TRBD2 TRBJ2-3 TRBV29-1
CAICRTPGQDDNEQFF TGTGCCATATGTCGAACCCCGGGACAGGACGACAATGAGCAGTTCTTC few TRBD1 TRBJ2-1 TRBV10-3
CASSLRQGSSQHF TGTGCCAGCAGCCTGCGGCAGGGGAGCTCCCAGCATTTT once - TRBJ1-5 TRBV7-2
CASSTRDRATEAFF TGTGCCAGCAGCACCCGGGACAGGGCCACTGAAGCTTTCTTT - TRBD1 TRBJ1-1 TRBV9
CSVASTLAGELFF TGCAGCGTAGCAAGCACCCTCGCCGGGGAGCTGTTTTTT few - TRBJ2-2 TRBV29-1
CASSYGSEVYEQYF TGTGCCAGCAGTTATGGTAGCGAGGTCTACGAGCAGTACTTC - - TRBJ2-7 TRBV6-2/TRBV6-3
CSALAGGINEQFF TGCAGTGCACTAGCGGGGGGCATAAATGAGCAGTTCTTC few TRBD2 TRBJ2-1 TRBV20-1
CSAEWANYGYTF TGCAGTGCAGAATGGGCTAACTATGGCTACACCTTC - - TRBJ1-2 TRBV20-1
CASSFDRGSDTEAFF TGTGCCAGCAGCTTCGACAGGGGATCGGACACTGAAGCTTTCTTT - TRBD1 TRBJ1-1 TRBV13
CASGPSRDGYTF TGTGCCAGCGGACCGTCCAGGGACGGCTACACCTTC - - TRBJ1-2 TRBV6-2/TRBV6-3
CASKVPGTDTRYF TGTGCCAGCAAAGTGCCGGGCACAGATACGCGGTATTTT - - TRBJ2-3 TRBV2
CASGGGGFSTDTQYF TGCGCCAGCGGCGGCGGGGGGTTTAGCACAGATACGCAGTATTTT - TRBD2 TRBJ2-3 TRBV4-1
CASSPNGLNTEAFF TGTGCCAGCAGCCCAAACGGACTAAACACTGAAGCTTTCTTT - - TRBJ1-1 TRBV7-2
CAISESIGTDTQYF TGTGCCATCAGTGAGTCAATTGGCACAGATACGCAGTATTTT - - TRBJ2-3 TRBV10-3
CASSSPGQGVGSRETQYF TGTGCCAGCAGTTCACCGGGACAGGGGGTCGGGAGTAGAGAGACCCAGTACTTC few TRBD1 TRBJ2-5 TRBV12-3/TRBV12-4
CNARDLREQTNTGELFF TGCAATGCTAGAGATCTTAGGGAGCAAACGAACACCGGGGAGCTGTTTTTT few - TRBJ2-2 TRBV20-1
CASSVISYEQYF TGTGCCAGCAGCGTCATCTCCTACGAGCAGTACTTC few - TRBJ2-7 TRBV7-9
CASSLPGTGGETQYF TGTGCCAGCAGCTTACCGGGGACAGGGGGGGAGACCCAGTACTTC many TRBD1 TRBJ2-5 TRBV7-2
CASSLAGRGSEQPQHF TGTGCCAGCAGCTTAGCGGGAAGGGGAAGCGAACAGCCCCAGCATTTT - - TRBJ1-5 TRBV7-2
CTSSQGRGQIYGYTF TGCACCAGCAGCCAAGGGAGGGGGCAGATCTATGGCTACACCTTC - TRBD1 TRBJ1-2 TRBV4-3
CATSRELAGVEQYF TGTGCCACCAGCAGAGAACTAGCGGGGGTCGAGCAGTACTTC - TRBD2 TRBJ2-7 TRBV15
CSARVDGTLVDFF TGCAGTGCTAGAGTGGACGGAACCTTAGTGGATTTCTTT - - TRBJ1-1 TRBV20-1
CASSYFGGGRQTPNYGYTF TGTGCCAGCAGTTATTTTGGTGGGGGGAGACAGACGCCTAACTATGGCTACACCTTC - - TRBJ1-2 TRBV6-5
CSASNGRLRYGYTF TGCAGTGCTAGTAACGGGAGGCTTAGATATGGCTACACCTTC few - TRBJ1-2 TRBV20-1
CASSPGTSGGAYEQFF TGCGCCAGCAGCCCTGGGACTAGCGGGGGGGCGTATGAGCAGTTCTTC - TRBD2 TRBJ2-1 TRBV5-1
CASSVDGREYDYGYTF TGTGCCAGCAGCGTAGATGGCAGGGAGTACGACTATGGCTACACCTTC - - TRBJ1-2 TRBV9
CASSTTGTGLYEQYF TGTGCCAGCAGCACAACCGGGACAGGGTTGTACGAGCAGTACTTC - TRBD1 TRBJ2-7 TRBV11-2
CATTHGQGIGTF TGTGCCACCACCCATGGACAGGGGATAGGCACCTTC - TRBD1 TRBJ1-2 TRBV10-3
CASSLFSGGTDTQYF TGCGCCAGCAGCTTGTTCAGCGGGGGTACAGATACGCAGTATTTT few TRBD2 TRBJ2-3 TRBV5-1
CASSLATGTTYEQYF TGTGCCAGCAGCTTAGCGACAGGGACCACCTACGAGCAGTACTTC few TRBD1 TRBJ2-7 TRBV7-2
CASSYGTHGVEAFF TGTGCCAGCAGTTACGGGACTCATGGGGTGGAAGCTTTCTTT - - TRBJ1-1 TRBV12-3/TRBV12-4
CASSHLSPQGINGYTF TGCGCCAGCAGCCATCTTTCCCCTCAGGGGATTAATGGCTACACCTTC - - TRBJ1-2 TRBV4-3
CASSYRTGIASKETQYF TGTGCCAGCAGTTACCGGACAGGGATCGCCTCCAAGGAGACCCAGTACTTC few TRBD1 TRBJ2-5 TRBV6-2/TRBV6-3
CAISEGVLNYGYTF TGTGCCATCAGTGAGGGGGTTTTAAACTATGGCTACACCTTC few - TRBJ1-2 TRBV10-3
CASSLHGSYGYTF TGTGCCAGCAGCTTACATGGGTCATATGGCTACACCTTC - - TRBJ1-2 TRBV7-2
CASRDSRGLGEQYF TGTGCCAGCCGAGACTCGCGGGGGTTGGGAGAGCAGTACTTC - TRBD2 TRBJ2-7 TRBV6-2/TRBV6-3